This T cell receptor beta chain was obtained from a study of post-analysis software for immune sequencing data. General study results and limits: Compared with controls, patients had more of about 5 TRBV segments, including TRBV5-6, TRBV5-1 and TRBV20-1.

The CDR3 loop spans 14 amino acids. With 3 bases removed from V and 2 bases from J, the gap between germline ends came to 12 bases. Germline lookup yields CDR1 DFQATT and CDR2 SNEGSKA (reference sequence). Each TCR beta cDNA library carried unique molecular identifiers. A population of 1 to 10 million T cells gave rise to roughly 0.5 million cDNA molecules. TCRdb re-called the PCR reads with MiXCR, one entry per CDR3 protein. The sample lists about 820,000 distinct CDR3 sequences; roughly 50% were seen once. A remark on this clonotype: What it recognizes is unknown.

This TCR was recovered from a girl aged 10-17 years with multiple sclerosis. Sequencing used blood. This chain connects TRBV20-1 to TRBJ2-3, with D hard to call. Written as DNA, the CDR3 is TGCAGTGCTAGGGAGCGAGTCCTCACAGATACGCAGTATTTT. It encodes CSARERVLTDTQYF.